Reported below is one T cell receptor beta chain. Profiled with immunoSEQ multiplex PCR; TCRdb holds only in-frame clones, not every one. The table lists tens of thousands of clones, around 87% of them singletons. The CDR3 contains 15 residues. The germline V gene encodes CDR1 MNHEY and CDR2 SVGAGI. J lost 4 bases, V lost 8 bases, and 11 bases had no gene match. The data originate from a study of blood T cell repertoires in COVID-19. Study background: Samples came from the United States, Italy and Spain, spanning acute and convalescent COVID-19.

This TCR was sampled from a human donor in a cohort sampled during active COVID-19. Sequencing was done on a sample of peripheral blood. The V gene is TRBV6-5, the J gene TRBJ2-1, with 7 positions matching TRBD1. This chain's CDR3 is CASGPPRGPYNEQFF. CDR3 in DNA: TGTGCCAGCGGCCCCCCGAGGGGGCCGTACAATGAGCAGTTCTTC.